The rows below give T cell receptor beta chains drawn from one sample of a study of T-cell reconstitution after alpha-beta-depleted transplantation in children. A single record per CDR3 protein comes from TCRdb applying MiXCR to the PCR reads. The sample holds over 200,000 distinct CDR3 sequences, roughly a tenth seen once. The sample in question was PBMCs, obtained before TCRalphabeta/CD19-depleted stem cell transplant. The receptors were sampled from a child younger than two with acute myeloid leukemia, due to receive a stem cell transplant. Both conserved end residues are part of each CDR3. The D gene is left open where the match is weak. Not all rows give a size; the values are once, few, many and, for expanded clones, a class.

V: TRBV29-1; D: TRBD1; size: many; J: TRBJ2-3; DNA: TGCAGCGTTGAAGAGACAGGGGGCACAGATACGCAGTATTTT; CDR3: CSVEETGGTDTQYF
V: TRBV12-3/TRBV12-4; D: TRBD1; size: many; J: TRBJ2-7; DNA: TGTGCCAGCAGTAACAGGGGTCCGATGGACGAGCAGTACTTC; CDR3: CASSNRGPMDEQYF
V: TRBV6-2/TRBV6-3; D: TRBD2; size: many; J: TRBJ2-2; DNA: TGTGCCAGCAGTTACTTCTGGGGACTAGCGGGGGACCCGAACACCGGGGAGCTGTTTTTT; CDR3: CASSYFWGLAGDPNTGELFF
V: TRBV30; D: NA; size: NA; J: TRBJ1-5; DNA: TGTGCCTGGAGTGTACGGGGGGCTCAGCCCCAGCATTTT; CDR3: CAWSVRGAQPQHF
V: TRBV4-1; D: NA; size: NA; J: TRBJ1-1; DNA: TGCGCCAGCAGCCAAGATGACTGGGGAAACACTGAAGCTTTCTTT; CDR3: CASSQDDWGNTEAFF
V: TRBV20-1; D: NA; size: many; J: TRBJ1-3; DNA: TGCAGTGCTAGAGATCCATTATTTGGAAACACCATATATTTT; CDR3: CSARDPLFGNTIYF
V: TRBV5-1; D: NA; size: many; J: TRBJ1-1; DNA: TGCGCCAGCAGCTTGATTGGGACAAAGAACACTGAAGCTTTCTTT; CDR3: CASSLIGTKNTEAFF
V: TRBV20-1; D: NA; size: many; J: TRBJ2-1; DNA: TGCAGTGCGGACTCCCGCGATGAGCAGTTCTTC; CDR3: CSADSRDEQFF
V: TRBV7-2; D: NA; size: many; J: TRBJ1-3; DNA: TGTGCCAGCAGCTGGTTTGGGGTGGAAGGAAACACCATATATTTT; CDR3: CASSWFGVEGNTIYF
V: TRBV5-5; D: NA; size: NA; J: TRBJ2-7; DNA: TGTGCCAGCAGGGCGTTACAGGCCTACGAGCAGTACTTC; CDR3: CASRALQAYEQYF
V: TRBV6-5; D: NA; size: many; J: TRBJ2-6; DNA: TGTGCCAGCAGTTATGGAGGGAATGGGGCCAACGTCCTGACTTTC; CDR3: CASSYGGNGANVLTF
V: TRBV7-2; D: TRBD2; size: many; J: TRBJ2-5; DNA: TGTGCCAGCACCGTGGGGACTACTCGTCGATTGGAGACCCAGTACTTC; CDR3: CASTVGTTRRLETQYF
V: TRBV19; D: TRBD1; size: many; J: TRBJ1-1; DNA: TGTGCCAGTAGATACCAGGACAGGGGGTACACTGAAGCTTTCTTT; CDR3: CASRYQDRGYTEAFF
V: TRBV7-2; D: NA; size: many; J: TRBJ1-5; DNA: TGTGCCAGCAGCTTAGCGCTGGGTCAGCCCCAGCATTTT; CDR3: CASSLALGQPQHF
V: TRBV28; D: NA; size: many; J: TRBJ1-2; DNA: TGTGCCAGCAGTCCTGGACAGTACTATGGCTACACCTTC; CDR3: CASSPGQYYGYTF
V: TRBV7-9; D: NA; size: once; J: TRBJ1-5; DNA: TGTGCCAGCAGCGAAAGCCAATCAGGGATTATGGAGCCCCAGCATTTT; CDR3: CASSESQSGIMEPQHF
V: TRBV20-1; D: TRBD1; size: many; J: TRBJ1-2; DNA: TGCAGTGCTACAGTTATACCGGGACAGGGAGTCGGTAACTATGGCTACACCTTC; CDR3: CSATVIPGQGVGNYGYTF
V: TRBV15; D: TRBD1; size: NA; J: TRBJ2-7; DNA: TGTGCCACCAGCAGAGTTCCGGGACAGACGTACGAGCAGTACTTC; CDR3: CATSRVPGQTYEQYF
V: TRBV7-9; D: NA; size: many; J: TRBJ1-1; DNA: TGTGCCAGCAGCCCCAGCAACACTGAAGCTTTCTTT; CDR3: CASSPSNTEAFF
V: TRBV5-1; D: NA; size: many; J: TRBJ2-2; DNA: TGCGCCAGCACTGAACAGACCACGAACACCGGGGAGCTGTTTTTT; CDR3: CASTEQTTNTGELFF
V: TRBV18; D: TRBD1; size: few; J: TRBJ1-1; DNA: TGTGCCAGCTCACCACCCGACAGGGAGACTGAAGCTTTCTTT; CDR3: CASSPPDRETEAFF
V: TRBV20-1; D: NA; size: many; J: TRBJ2-1; DNA: TGCAGTGCCGCCGGACAGTACAATGAGCAGTTCTTC; CDR3: CSAAGQYNEQFF
V: TRBV7-8; D: NA; size: once; J: TRBJ1-1; DNA: TGTGCCAGCACCACCCAACCGACGGCGAACACTGAAGCTTTCTTT; CDR3: CASTTQPTANTEAFF
V: TRBV5-4; D: TRBD2; size: NA; J: TRBJ2-1; DNA: TGTGCCAGCAGCCCTTCAGCGGGGGACGGGGAGCAGTTCTTC; CDR3: CASSPSAGDGEQFF